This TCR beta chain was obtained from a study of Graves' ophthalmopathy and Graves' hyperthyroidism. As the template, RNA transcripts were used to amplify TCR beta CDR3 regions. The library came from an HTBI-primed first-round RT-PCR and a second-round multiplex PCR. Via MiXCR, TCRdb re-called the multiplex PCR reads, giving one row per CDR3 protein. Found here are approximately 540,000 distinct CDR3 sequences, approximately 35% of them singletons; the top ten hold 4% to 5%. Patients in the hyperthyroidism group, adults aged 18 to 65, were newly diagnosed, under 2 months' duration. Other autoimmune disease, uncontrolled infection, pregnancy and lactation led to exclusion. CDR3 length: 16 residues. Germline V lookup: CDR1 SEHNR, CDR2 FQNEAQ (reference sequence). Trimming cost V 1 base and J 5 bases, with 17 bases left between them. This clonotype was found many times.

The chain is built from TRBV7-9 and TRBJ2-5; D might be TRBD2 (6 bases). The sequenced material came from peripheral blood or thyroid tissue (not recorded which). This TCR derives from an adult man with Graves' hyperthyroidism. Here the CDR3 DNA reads TGTGCCAGCAGCTTAGGGCGGGATGGGAGTCTGGAGACCCAGTACTTC. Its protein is CASSLGRDGSLETQYF.